The source of this T cell receptor (beta chain) is a study of graft-versus-host responses after intestinal transplantation. Study information: Those transplanted obtained multivisceral, liver-intestinal, or isolated intestinal grafts. Every one of the recipients received anti-thymocyte globulin induction and afterwards took tacrolimus and steroids for roughly 3 years.

The data were produced by immunoSEQ multiplex PCR, yet TCRdb's version contains in-frame clones alone and is incomplete. Among about 78,000 clones listed, about nine tenths were seen once. V was clipped by 3 bases and J by 2 bases, with 13 bases between them. Germline V lookup: CDR1 MDHEN, CDR2 SYDVKM. There are 15 residues in the CDR3. As to this clone: The antigen is undetermined.

The chain has TRBV28 and TRBJ1-2, with D tentatively TRBD1 (5 bases). This TCR was recovered from a human donor who was the organ donor for an intestinal transplant. This specimen was unstimulated CD8+ T cells sorted from spleen or lymph node cells, taken before transplant. The CDR3 DNA reads as TGTGCCAGCAGTTTTATCCAAGGGGCCAACTATGGCTACACCTTC. It specifies CASSFIQGANYGYTF.